This TCR beta chain was retrieved from a study of T cells in Graves' hyperthyroidism and ophthalmopathy. The TCR beta CDR3 regions underwent amplification using RNA transcripts as the source. HTBI primers drove first-round RT-PCR of the TCR CDR3. TCRdb passed the multiplex PCR reads through MiXCR, listing each CDR3 protein once. This sample has approximately 380,000 distinct CDR3 sequences; over 13% occur once, and the top ten carry approximately 27%. V was trimmed by 2 bases and J by 5 bases, leaving 9 bases between them. The CDR3 contains 12 residues. Germline V gene data show CDR1 as GTSNPN and CDR2 as SVGIG (reference sequence). This clonotype was counted ten times or more.

The sequenced material came from blood. The TCR sequence derives from a man between 50 and 59 years old with Graves' ophthalmopathy. The chain joins TRBV30 to TRBJ1-1; D gene uncertain. This CDR3 is CAWSQKVTEAFF. The DNA for the CDR3 is TGTGCCTGGAGTCAAAAGGTTACTGAAGCTTTCTTT.